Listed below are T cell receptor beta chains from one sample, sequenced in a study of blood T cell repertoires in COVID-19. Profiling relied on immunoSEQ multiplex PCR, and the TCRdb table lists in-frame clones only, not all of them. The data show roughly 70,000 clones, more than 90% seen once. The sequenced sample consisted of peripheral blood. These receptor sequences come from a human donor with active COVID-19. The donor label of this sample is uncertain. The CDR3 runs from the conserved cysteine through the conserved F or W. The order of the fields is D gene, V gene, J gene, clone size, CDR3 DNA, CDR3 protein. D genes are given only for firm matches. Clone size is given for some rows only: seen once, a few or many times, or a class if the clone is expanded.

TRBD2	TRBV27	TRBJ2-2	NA	TGTGCCAGCAGTTGGGGAGCGGGAGGAAGAATCACCGGGGAGCTGTTTTTT	CASSWGAGGRITGELFF
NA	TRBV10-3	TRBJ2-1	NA	TGTGCCATCAGCCCTAACTCAAATGAGCAGTTCTTC	CAISPNSNEQFF
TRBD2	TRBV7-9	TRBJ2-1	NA	TGTGCCAGCAGCTTCCCCGCCCTAGCGGCAAGCTCCTACAATGAGCAGTTCTTC	CASSFPALAASSYNEQFF
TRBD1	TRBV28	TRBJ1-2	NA	TGTGCCAGCAGTTTAAGGGGGGGACAGGGGGTTTATGGCTACACCTTC	CASSLRGGQGVYGYTF
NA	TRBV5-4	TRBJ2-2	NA	TGTGCCAGCACCCCTCAGCGGGACACCGGGGAGCTGTTTTTT	CASTPQRDTGELFF
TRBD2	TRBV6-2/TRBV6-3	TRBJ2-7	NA	TGTGCCAGCAGTCACGGGACTAGCGGATTCTCCTACGAGCAGTACTTC	CASSHGTSGFSYEQYF
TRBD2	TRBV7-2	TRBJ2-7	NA	TGTGCCAGCAGCTTAGGCGGGGGTTACGAGCAGTACTTC	CASSLGGGYEQYF
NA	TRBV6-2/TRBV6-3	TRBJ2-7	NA	TGTGCCAGCAGTTACTTACAGATCGAGCAGTACTTC	CASSYLQIEQYF
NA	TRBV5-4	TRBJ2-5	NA	TGTGCCAGCAGCTTGGAACAGTTGGAGACCCAGTACTTC	CASSLEQLETQYF
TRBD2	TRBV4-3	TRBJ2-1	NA	TGCGCCAGCAGTCGTATAGCGGGAGGGAACTACAATGAGCAGTTCTTC	CASSRIAGGNYNEQFF
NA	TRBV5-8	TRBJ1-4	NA	TGTGCCAGCAGTCAAGGGGCGGTTGAAAAACTGTTTTTT	CASSQGAVEKLFF
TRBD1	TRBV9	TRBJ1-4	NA	TGTGCCAGCAGCCTAGGGACAGAAGGGACCGAAAAACTGTTTTTT	CASSLGTEGTEKLFF
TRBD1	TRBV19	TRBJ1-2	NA	TGTGCCAGTAGTGCGGGACAGGCCCCGAACTATGGCTACACCTTC	CASSAGQAPNYGYTF
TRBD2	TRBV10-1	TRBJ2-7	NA	TGCGCCATCTCCCGAGGGAGGGTTACCTACGAGCAGTACTTC	CAISRGRVTYEQYF
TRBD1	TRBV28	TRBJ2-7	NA	TGTGCCAGCAGTTTACTGGACAGGGCATACGAGCAGTACTTC	CASSLLDRAYEQYF
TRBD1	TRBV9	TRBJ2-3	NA	TGTGCCAGCAGCTTACCAGGGGGCTCAGATACGCAGTATTTT	CASSLPGGSDTQYF
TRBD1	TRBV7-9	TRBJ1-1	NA	TGTGCCAGCAGCTTTACAGGGGACACTGAAGCTTTCTTT	CASSFTGDTEAFF
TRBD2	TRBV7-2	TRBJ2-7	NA	TGTGCCAGCAGCTTAGCCCATGGGCTAGCGGGAGTCGGTGGCGAGCAGTACTTC	CASSLAHGLAGVGGEQYF
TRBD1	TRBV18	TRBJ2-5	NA	TGTGCCAGCTCAGCGACAGGGGGCCAAGAGACCCAGTACTTC	CASSATGGQETQYF
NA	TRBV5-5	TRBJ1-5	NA	TGTGCCAGCAGCCCCAATAGCAATCAGCCCCAGCATTTT	CASSPNSNQPQHF
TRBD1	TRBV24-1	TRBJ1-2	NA	TGTGCCACCAGTGATCAAGGGACAGGGGTAGCTGGCTACACCTTC	CATSDQGTGVAGYTF
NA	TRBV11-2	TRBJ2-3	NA	TGTGCCAGCAGCTTAGAGGGACTTACAAACACAGATACGCAGTATTTT	CASSLEGLTNTDTQYF
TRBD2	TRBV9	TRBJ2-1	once	TGTGCCAGCAGCGTGGGGGCCCATGGCGGGGGGTACAATGAGCAGTTCTTC	CASSVGAHGGGYNEQFF
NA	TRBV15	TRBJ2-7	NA	TGTGCCACCAGCAGAGACAGACTACCCGACTACGAGCAGTACTTC	CATSRDRLPDYEQYF
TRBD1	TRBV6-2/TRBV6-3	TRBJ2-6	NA	TGTGCCAGCAGCCGGGACAGGGGAGACCCGATTGCTGGGGCCAACGTCCTGACTTTC	CASSRDRGDPIAGANVLTF
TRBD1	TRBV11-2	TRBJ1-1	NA	TGTGCCAGCAGCTTAGGTAGGACAGGATCAGGGGGCACTGAAGCTTTCTTT	CASSLGRTGSGGTEAFF
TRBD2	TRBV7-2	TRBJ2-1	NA	TGTGCCAGCAGTCCCCCTAGCGGGAGCGGAGACAATGAGCAGTTCTTC	CASSPPSGSGDNEQFF
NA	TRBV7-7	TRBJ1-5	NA	TGTGCCAGCAGCTCATCTGGGGAGTTTGATCAGCCCCAGCATTTT	CASSSSGEFDQPQHF
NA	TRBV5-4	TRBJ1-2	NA	TGTGCCAGCAGCTTGGATCTAGGACAGTTATCCTATGGCTACACCTTC	CASSLDLGQLSYGYTF
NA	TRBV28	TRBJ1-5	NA	TGTGCCAGCAGTTTTGGGAGGGCCCCGGGGAATCAGCCCCAGCATTTT	CASSFGRAPGNQPQHF
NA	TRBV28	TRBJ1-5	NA	TGTGCCAGCAGTTTACCAGGGCGGTTAGAACAGCCCCAGCATTTT	CASSLPGRLEQPQHF
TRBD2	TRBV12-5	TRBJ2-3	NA	TGTGCTAGTGGTTTGGTACGGTATCTAGCGGGAGGGATTATTAACACAGATACGCAGTATTTT	CASGLVRYLAGGIINTDTQYF